These 7 T cell receptor beta chains were sequenced from one sample in a study of blood T cell repertoires in COVID-19. Clones were read by immunoSEQ multiplex PCR, and TCRdb kept only the in-frame ones, dropping some. This sample has 250,000 to 300,000 clones, with about 88% found just once. Sequenced material: peripheral blood. The receptors originated from a woman in her thirties or forties who had recovered from COVID-19.

The rearrangement joins TRBV9 to TRBJ1-1; D perhaps matches TRBD1 (5 bases). The CDR3 runs 14 residues. The germline V and J ends were trimmed by 0 bases and 5 bases, with 11 bases remaining between them. The V gene's germline CDR1 is SGDLS and CDR2 YYNGEE. The DNA of the CDR3 is TGTGCCAGCAGCGTAGAACTCCGGGGGACTGAAGCTTTCTTT. It codes for CASSVELRGTEAFF. The whole variable domain, remainder taken from reference TRBV9 and TRBJ1-1, is DSGVTQTPKHLITATGQRVTLRCSPRSGDLSVYWYQQSLDQGLQFLIQYYNGEERAKGNILERFSAQQFPDLHSELNLSSLELGDSALYFCASSVELRGTEAFFGQGTRLTVV.

This chain connects TRBV6-6 to TRBJ2-1, with D tentatively TRBD1 (5 bases). Per the germline V gene, CDR1 is MNHNY and CDR2 is SVGAGI (reference sequence). The ends were cut back, 7 bases at V and 4 bases at J, with 17 bases in the middle. The CDR3 length is 15 residues. Here the CDR3 DNA reads TGTGCCAGCACCCTAGGGGTGACCTCATACAATGAGCAGTTCTTC. Protein: CASTLGVTSYNEQFF.

Turning to this clone: Within the sample, other DNA sequences also encode this same CDR3. The chain recombines TRBV6-2 or TRBV6-3 with TRBJ2-7; maybe TRBD1 (6 bases). This CDR3 has 12 amino acids. Looked up from germline, CDR1 is MNHEY and CDR2 is SVGEGT. Trimming took 5 bases from V and 3 from J, leaving 8 bases between them. The CDR3 nucleotides are TGTGCCAGCAGTGGACAGAACTACGAGCAGTACGTC. Residues: CASSGQNYEQYV.

The chain combines TRBV10-3 with TRBJ1-4; no clear D. The CDR3 extends over 15 amino acids. Trimming shortened V by 5 bases and J by 2 bases, and 12 bases separated the two germline ends. The V gene's germline CDR1 is ENHRY and CDR2 SYGVKD. CDR3 nucleotides: TGTGCCATCAGTCAATCGACTGGTACTAATGAAAAACTGTTTTTT. Translated: CAISQSTGTNEKLFF.

This rearrangement joins TRBV6-2 or TRBV6-3 to TRBJ1-2, with a tentative D call TRBD1 (6 bases). Per the germline V gene, CDR1 is MNHEY and CDR2 is SVGEGT. The CDR3 loop spans 13 amino acids. Trimming left V 7 bases short and J 5 bases short, with 14 bases between. Here the CDR3 reads CASTPEGGYGYTF. In DNA, the CDR3 is TGTGCCAGCACCCCTGAGGGGGGGTATGGCTACACCTTC.

This chain links TRBV7-2 with TRBJ2-3, with 16 bases aligning to TRBD2. In germline, CDR1 is SGHTA, CDR2 FQGNSA. Losses at the gene ends were 1 base for V and 4 bases for J; bases not matched to a gene: 8. The CDR3 length is 19 residues. This CDR3 is CASSLVGTSGRARADTQYF. The CDR3 region has the DNA TGTGCCAGCAGCTTAGTAGGGACTAGCGGGAGGGCCAGGGCAGATACGCAGTATTTT.

CDR3 sequence reads: CASSLARAANSPLHF. The DNA of the CDR3 is TGTGCCAGCAGCTTGGCCCGTGCGGCTAATTCACCCCTCCACTTT. The V call is TRBV11-2, the J call TRBJ1-6; D is ambiguous. V lost 3 bases and J lost 6, with 12 bases in between. The V gene's germline CDR1 is SGHAT and CDR2 FQNNGV. CDR3 length equals 15 residues.